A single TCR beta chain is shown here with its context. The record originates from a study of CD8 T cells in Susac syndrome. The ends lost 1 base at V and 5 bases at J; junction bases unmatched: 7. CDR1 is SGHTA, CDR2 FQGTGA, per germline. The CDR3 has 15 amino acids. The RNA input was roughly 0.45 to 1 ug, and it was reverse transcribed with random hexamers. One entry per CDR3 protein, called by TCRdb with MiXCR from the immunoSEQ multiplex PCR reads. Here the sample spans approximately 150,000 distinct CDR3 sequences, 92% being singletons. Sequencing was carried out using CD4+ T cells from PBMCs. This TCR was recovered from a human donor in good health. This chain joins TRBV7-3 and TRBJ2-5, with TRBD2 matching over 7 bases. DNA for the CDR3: TGTGCCAGCAGCTTAAGCGGGAGCGCATGGGAGACCCAGTACTTC. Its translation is CASSLSGSAWETQYF.